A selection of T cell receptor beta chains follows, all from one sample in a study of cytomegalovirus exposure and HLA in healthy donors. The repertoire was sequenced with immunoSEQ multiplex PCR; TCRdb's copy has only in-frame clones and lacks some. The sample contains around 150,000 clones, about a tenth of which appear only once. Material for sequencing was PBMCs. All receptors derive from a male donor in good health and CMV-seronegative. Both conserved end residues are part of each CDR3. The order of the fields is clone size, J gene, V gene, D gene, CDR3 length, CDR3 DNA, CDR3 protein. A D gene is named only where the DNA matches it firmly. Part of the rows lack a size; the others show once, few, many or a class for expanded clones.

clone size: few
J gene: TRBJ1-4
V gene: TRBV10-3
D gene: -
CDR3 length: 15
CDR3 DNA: TGTGCCATCAGCTCTTCCGGGACAACAGGGGAAAAACTGTTTTTT
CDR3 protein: CAISSSGTTGEKLFF

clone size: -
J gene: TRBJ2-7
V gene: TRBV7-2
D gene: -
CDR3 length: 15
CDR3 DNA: TGTGCCAGCAGCTTAGGTCTGCGGGCCGCCTACGAGCAGTACTTC
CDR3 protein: CASSLGLRAAYEQYF

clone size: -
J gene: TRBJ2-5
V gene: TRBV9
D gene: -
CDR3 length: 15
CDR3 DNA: TGTGCCAGCAGCGTAGATAATACCTTTCGGGAGACCCAGTACTTC
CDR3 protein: CASSVDNTFRETQYF

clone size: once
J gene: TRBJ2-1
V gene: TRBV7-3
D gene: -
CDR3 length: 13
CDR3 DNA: TGTGCCAGCAGTCACGGCTCCTACAATGAGCAGTTCTTC
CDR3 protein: CASSHGSYNEQFF

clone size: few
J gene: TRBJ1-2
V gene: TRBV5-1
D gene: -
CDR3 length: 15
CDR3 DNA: TGCGCCAGCAGCTTGGGACAGGATCATAACTATGGCTACACCTTC
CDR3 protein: CASSLGQDHNYGYTF

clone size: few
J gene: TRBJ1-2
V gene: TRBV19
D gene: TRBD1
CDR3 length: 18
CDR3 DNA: TGTGCCAGTCTTAATCTACCCGGGACAGACGCTTCCCTGCGGGGCTACACCTTC
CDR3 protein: CASLNLPGTDASLRGYTF

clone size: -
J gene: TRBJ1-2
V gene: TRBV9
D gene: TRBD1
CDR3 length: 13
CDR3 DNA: TGTGCCAGCACCAACAGGGGGAACTATGGCTACACCTTC
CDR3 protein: CASTNRGNYGYTF

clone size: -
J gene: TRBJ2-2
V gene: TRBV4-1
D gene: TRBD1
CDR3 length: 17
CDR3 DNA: TGCGCCAGCAGCTCGCAACGGGACAGGGGAATAGGCGGGGAGCTGTTTTTT
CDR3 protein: CASSSQRDRGIGGELFF

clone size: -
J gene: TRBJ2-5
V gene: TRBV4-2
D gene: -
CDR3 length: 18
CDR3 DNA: TGTGCCAGCAGCCAAGACCCCACTGGGGCGGGGCTGAGGGAGACCCAGTACTTC
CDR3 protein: CASSQDPTGAGLRETQYF

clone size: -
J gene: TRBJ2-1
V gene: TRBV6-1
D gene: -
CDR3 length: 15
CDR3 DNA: TGTGCCAGCAGTACCGACCCTGACATATTCAGTGAGCAGTTCTTC
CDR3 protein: CASSTDPDIFSEQFF

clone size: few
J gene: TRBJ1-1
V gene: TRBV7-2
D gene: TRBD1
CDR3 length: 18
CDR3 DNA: TGTGCCAGCAGCCCCGTTTATGCACCCCCCGACAGGGGCACTGAAGCTTTCTTT
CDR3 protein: CASSPVYAPPDRGTEAFF

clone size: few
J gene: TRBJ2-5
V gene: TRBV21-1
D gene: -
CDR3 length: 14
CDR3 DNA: TGTGCCAGCAAACCCCCAGACTACCTACGGACCCAGTACTTC
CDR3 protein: CASKPPDYLRTQYF

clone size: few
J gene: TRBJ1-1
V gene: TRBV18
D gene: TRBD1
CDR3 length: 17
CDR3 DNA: TGTGCCAGCTCACCACAGAGCAGGACAGGGGGGAACACTGAAGCTTTCTTT
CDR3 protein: CASSPQSRTGGNTEAFF

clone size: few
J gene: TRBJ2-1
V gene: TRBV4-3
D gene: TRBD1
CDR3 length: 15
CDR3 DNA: TGCGCCAGCAGCCAAGATGGGACAGTCTACAATGAGCAGTTCTTC
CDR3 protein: CASSQDGTVYNEQFF

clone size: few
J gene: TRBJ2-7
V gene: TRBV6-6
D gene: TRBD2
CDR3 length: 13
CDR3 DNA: TGTGCCAGCAGTCTCGGGACTAGCGGGAGTCCGTACTTC
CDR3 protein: CASSLGTSGSPYF

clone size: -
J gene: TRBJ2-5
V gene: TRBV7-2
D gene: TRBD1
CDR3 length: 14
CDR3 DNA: TGTGCCAGCAGCCGAGGGGGCCACCAAGAGACCCAGTACTTC
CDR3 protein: CASSRGGHQETQYF

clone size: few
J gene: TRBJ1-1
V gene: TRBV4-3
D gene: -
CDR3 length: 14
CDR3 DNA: TGCGCCAGCAGCCCCGGGTCGGGGGACACTGAAGCTTTCTTT
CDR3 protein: CASSPGSGDTEAFF

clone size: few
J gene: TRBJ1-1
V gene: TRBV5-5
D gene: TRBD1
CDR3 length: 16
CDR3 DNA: TGTGCCAGCAGCCCGGGACAGGGGGAAGTCTACACTGAAGCTTTCTTT
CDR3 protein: CASSPGQGEVYTEAFF